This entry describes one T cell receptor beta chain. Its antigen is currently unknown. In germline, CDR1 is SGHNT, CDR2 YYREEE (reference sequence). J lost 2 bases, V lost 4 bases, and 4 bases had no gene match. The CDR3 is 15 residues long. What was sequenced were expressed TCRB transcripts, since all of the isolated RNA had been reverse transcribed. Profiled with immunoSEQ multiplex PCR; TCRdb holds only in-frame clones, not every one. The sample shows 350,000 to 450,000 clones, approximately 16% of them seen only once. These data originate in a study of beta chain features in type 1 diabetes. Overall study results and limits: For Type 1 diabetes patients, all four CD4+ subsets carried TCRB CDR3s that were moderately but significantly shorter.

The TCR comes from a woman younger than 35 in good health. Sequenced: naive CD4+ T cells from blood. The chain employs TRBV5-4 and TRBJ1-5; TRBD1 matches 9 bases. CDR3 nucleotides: TGTGCCAGCAGCAAACAGGGGGCGGGCAATCAGCCCCAGCATTTT. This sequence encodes CASSKQGAGNQPQHF.